Following are 6 T cell receptor delta chains from one sample sequenced in a study of γδ T cells in repeated Plasmodium falciparum infection. Bulk repertoires came from Vgamma9/Vdelta2+ or Vdelta2-negative gammadelta T cells flow-sorted from PBMC. TCRdb re-called the multiplex PCR reads with CATT. The profile shows 90,000 or so delta-chain clones, 0.98% of them singletons. The sequencing sample was made of gamma-delta T cells from blood. Every receptor here comes from a pool of human donors (malaria-infected and uninfected, not separated).

Turning to this clone: TCRdb lists the protein of a much larger clone for this DNA, which differs at residue 15, so this is likely a read error; the protein given here is translated from the DNA itself. The chain combines TRDV2 with TRDJ3; weak D call: TRDD3 (5 bases). Since TCRdb gives no J gene, matching the DNA to germline was used here to assign it. The CDR3 runs 18 residues. CDR1 and CDR2 (germline): GEAIGNYY, EKD. The CDR3 sequence: CACVHRGTRSWDTRLMFF. The CDR3 nucleotides are TGTGCCTGTGTACACCGCGGGACACGCTCCTGGGACACCCGACTGATGTTTTTC.

Concerning this clone itself: TCRdb's listed protein matches a much larger clone and diverges from this DNA's translation at residue 4, likely through a read error; the protein shown comes from the DNA. This chain uses TRDV2 with TRDJ1; the match to TRDD3 covers 12 bases. As TCRdb names no J gene, one was assigned here on the basis of a DNA match to germline. Trimming removed 5 bases from V and 0 bases from J; junction bases left unmatched: 15. Looked up from germline, CDR1 is GEAIGNYY and CDR2 is EKD. This CDR3 is built from 19 residues. The CDR3 loop is CACVTVTGGYSGYTDKLIF. The DNA of the CDR3 is TGTGCCTGTGTCACTGTTACTGGGGGATACTCGGGGTACACCGATAAACTCATCTTT.

This clone was seen a few times. This DNA's translation differs at residue 17 from TCRdb's protein, which comes from a much larger clone; a read error is likely, and the protein shown is translated from the DNA. The J segment was not called; the V segment is TRDV1; TRDD3, as called in the table, went unchecked against the DNA. Germline V gene sequence: CDR1 TSWWSYY, CDR2 QGS. The CDR3 spans 19 residues. CDR3 coding DNA: TGTGCTCTTGGGGAATTCGGCATTTTCTGGGGGATCTTCACCGATAAACCCATCTTT. Translation gives CALGEFGIFWGIFTDKPIF.

This clone has a handful of counts. The protein TCRdb lists belongs to a much larger clone and differs from this DNA's translation at residue 11, which points to a read error; the protein shown is made from the DNA. The chain employs TRDV1 and TRDJ1; 8 bases line up with TRDD3. TCRdb offers no J gene call, so here the DNA was matched to germline to obtain one. Trimming cost V 2 bases and J 1 base; bases outside gene matches: 12. The CDR3 has 18 amino acids. From germline, CDR1 is TSWWSYY and CDR2 QGS. CDR3 bases: TGTGCTCTTGGGGAAAGGGGCTTTGGGGGATGCGCCACCGATAAACTCATCTTT. It codes for CALGERGFGGCATDKLIF.

This clone was detected ten times or more. The gene calls are TRDV2 and TRDJ1; 13 nucleotides match TRDD3. The CDR3 is 18 residues long. The V gene's germline CDR1 is GEAIGNYY and CDR2 EKD. V gave up 3 bases and J gave up 5 bases; unmatched junction bases: 14. CDR3 in amino acids: CACDPLLGDTLRTDKLIF. The CDR3 DNA reads TGTGCCTGTGACCCACTACTGGGGGATACGCTACGGACGGATAAACTCATCTTT.

As to this clone: TCRdb attributes to this sequence the protein of a much larger clone, which differs from the DNA translation at residue 13; a read error is likely, and the protein displayed is translated from the DNA. The sample contains more than one DNA sequence encoding this CDR3. The V call is TRDV1, the J call TRDJ1; D gene ambiguous. Germline assignment: CDR1 TSWWSYY and CDR2 QGS. This CDR3 has 18 residues. Trimming removed 3 bases from V and 7 bases from J, with 27 bases in between. This CDR3 reads CALGDTLTANSKPSKLIF. DNA of the CDR3: TGTGCTCTTGGGGATACTCTCACGGCGAACAGTAAACCCAGTAAACTCATCTTT.